The 31 T cell receptor beta chains presented below share a single source sample, sequenced in a study of T cells after yellow fever vaccination. TCRdb used MiXCR to reprocess the 5' RACE reads, holding one entry per CDR3 protein. This repertoire shows 150,000 to 200,000 distinct CDR3 sequences, about 6.2% found once; its top ten account for about 2.7%. The sequencing used CD4+ T cells sorted from PBMCs, collected on the day of the first yellow fever vaccination. The receptors stem from a man aged 18 to 30 who received the YFV17D yellow fever vaccine.

This clonotype was seen many times. The chain has TRBV7-3 and TRBJ1-1; possibly TRBD1 for D (5 bases). V was shortened by 4 bases and J by 5 bases, with 11 bases between the two germline ends. The V gene's germline CDR1 is SGHTA and CDR2 FQGTGA. The CDR3 loop spans 13 amino acids. The CDR3, as DNA: TGTGCCAGCAGCTGGGGGGTGGGGACTGAAGCTTTCTTT. This codes for CASSWGVGTEAFF. The variable domain in full, completed from reference TRBV7-3 and TRBJ1-1, reads GAGVSQTPSNKVTEKGKYVELRCDPISGHTALYWYRQSLGQGPEFLIYFQGTGAADDSGLPNDRFFAVRPEGSVSTLKIQRTERGDSAVYLCASSWGVGTEAFFGQGTRLTVV.

In this sample, this clonotype turned up many times. The chain uses TRBV7-2 and TRBJ2-3; 11 bases map to TRBD1. Losses at the gene ends were 5 bases for V and 4 bases for J; bases not matched to a gene: 5. Germline lookup yields CDR1 SGHTA and CDR2 FQGNSA. The CDR3 runs to 15 residues. The CDR3 spells CASSVRDRGSDTQYF. DNA of the CDR3: TGTGCCAGCAGCGTCCGGGACAGGGGGTCAGATACGCAGTATTTT.

This clonotype occurred a few times. J is TRBJ2-7 and V is TRBV5-1, with TRBD2 matching 9 bases. The CDR3 runs 18 residues. With 0 bases clipped from V and 0 bases from J, the junction kept 10 bases outside the gene matches. Germline lookup yields CDR1 SGHRS and CDR2 YFSETQ. For the CDR3, the DNA is TGCGCCAGCAGCTTGGCGGGCGGGGGGGGCGTGAGCTCCTACGAGCAGTACTTC. The encoded protein is CASSLAGGGGVSSYEQYF.

This chain uses TRBV6-1 with TRBJ2-2, with TRBD1 as a possible D gene (6 bases). With 6 bases removed from V and 5 bases from J, the gap between germline ends came to 10 bases. Germline-derived CDR1 and CDR2 are MNHNS and SASEGT. This CDR3 spans 13 amino acids. In DNA, the CDR3 is TGTGCCAGCAGAGACAGGAATACCGGGGAGCTGTTTTTT. Its protein is CASRDRNTGELFF.

This clonotype is labeled as medium-sized (0.01 to 0.1%). The chain combines TRBV12-3 or TRBV12-4 with TRBJ2-2; TRBD1 is a possible D gene (5 bases). There are 19 residues in the CDR3. V was trimmed by 7 bases and J by 4 bases, leaving 28 bases between them. CDR3 protein: CASKIYRFQGVLFTGELFF. As DNA, the CDR3 is TGTGCCAGCAAAATTTACAGGTTTCAAGGGGTGCTATTCACCGGGGAGCTGTTTTTT.

This clonotype was seen repeatedly, ten times or more. The rearrangement links TRBV20-1 to TRBJ2-7; D is ambiguous. CDR3 length: 11 amino acids. V was pared by 0 bases and J by 3 bases, with 3 bases between. From germline, CDR1 is DFQATT and CDR2 SNEGSKA (reference sequence). In DNA, the CDR3 is TGCAGTGCTAGAGATTTCTACGAGCAGTACTTC. It is translated as CSARDFYEQYF.

This clonotype came up many times. The V call is TRBV24-1, the J call TRBJ2-1, with a weak D call TRBD1 (5 bases). CDR3 length: 13 residues. CDR1 is KGHDR, CDR2 SFDVKD, per germline. Trimming shortened V by 4 bases and J by 7 bases, and 10 bases separated the two germline ends. CDR3 protein: CATSEGPRNEQFF. CDR3 nucleotides: TGTGCCACCAGTGAGGGGCCGAGAAATGAGCAGTTCTTC.

This clonotype was counted ten times or more. The chain employs TRBV5-1 and TRBJ2-2, with TRBD2 matching 8 bases. CDR1 SGHRS and CDR2 YFSETQ come from the germline V gene. V trimming: 4 bases; J trimming: 3 bases; junction bases outside the gene matches: 5. The CDR3 consists of 15 residues. DNA of the CDR3: TGCGCCAGCAGCCATGGACTAGCTTACACCGGGGAGCTGTTTTTT. This translates into CASSHGLAYTGELFF.

This clonotype was picked up many times. The chain recombines TRBV7-8 with TRBJ1-5, with TRBD1 identical over 8 bases. The CDR3 covers 18 residues. V lost 5 bases, J lost 0 bases, and 12 bases stayed unmatched. Germline CDR1 reads SGHVS; CDR2 reads FQNEAQ. The DNA for the CDR3 is TGTGCCAGCAGCCCCAGGGACAGGAGTGGATATAGCAATCAGCCCCAGCATTTT. Translation gives CASSPRDRSGYSNQPQHF. The entire variable domain, with the rest obtained from reference TRBV7-8 and TRBJ1-5, is as follows: GAGVSQSPRYKVAKRGQDVALRCDPISGHVSLFWYQQALGQGPEFLTYFQNEAQLDKSGLPSDRFFAERPEGSVSTLKIQRTQQEDSAVYLCASSPRDRSGYSNQPQHFGDGTRLSIL.

This clonotype was seen ten or more times. CDR3 DNA: TGTGCCAGCAGTGTTTCCGAGGGGACGCAGTATTTT. Amino acids: CASSVSEGTQYF. The chain employs TRBV6-6 and TRBJ2-3; either TRBD1 or TRBD2 may supply D (5 bases each). CDR1 MNHNY and CDR2 SVGAGI come from the germline V gene (reference sequence). V was clipped by 5 bases and J by 9 bases, with 12 bases between them. The CDR3 is 12 residues long.

In this sample, this clonotype turned up many times. V gene TRBV5-1 combines with J gene TRBJ2-3, with TRBD1 as a possible D gene (5 bases). CDR1 is SGHRS and CDR2 is YFSETQ in the germline V gene. Trimming shortened V by 2 bases and J by 2 bases, and 15 bases separated the two germline ends. This CDR3 is built from 16 residues. The CDR3 DNA sequence: TGCGCCAGCAGCTTTAGTTCGTCAGGGAACACAGATACGCAGTATTTT. Translating gives CASSFSSSGNTDTQYF.

The V gene is TRBV6-5, the J gene TRBJ2-3; 8 positions agree with TRBD2. Looked up from germline, CDR1 is MNHEY and CDR2 is SVGAGI. The CDR3 is 18 residues long. The J segment lost 4 bases and the V segment lost 0 bases, leaving 12 bases of the junction unmatched. The DNA of the CDR3 is TGTGCCAGCAGTTACTCGGAACGGGCGGGGGGCAGGGCAGATACGCAGTATTTT. Translation: CASSYSERAGGRADTQYF.

The genes are TRBV5-1 and TRBJ2-3, with D tentatively TRBD2 (5 bases). Germline V gene sequence: CDR1 SGHRS, CDR2 YFSETQ. V dropped 2 bases and J dropped 8 bases, with 18 bases sitting between them. The CDR3 loop spans 15 amino acids. As DNA, the CDR3 is TGCGCCAGCAGCTTATCGGTTGACGTCCGGGGTACGCAGTATTTT. This sequence encodes CASSLSVDVRGTQYF. The variable domain in full, with the rest retrieved from reference TRBV5-1 and TRBJ2-3, is KAGVTQTPRYLIKTRGQQVTLSCSPISGHRSVSWYQQTPGQGLQFLFEYFSETQRNKGNFPGRFSGRQFSNSRSEMNVSTLELGDSALYLCASSLSVDVRGTQYFGPGTRLTVL.

The sample holds a few counts of this clonotype. The chain employs TRBV10-1 and TRBJ2-7; D gene unclear. Germline V gene lookup returns CDR1 WNHNN and CDR2 SYGVQD (reference sequence). Trimming pared 5 bases from V and 1 base from J, leaving 9 bases between. The CDR3 sequence is 13 residues long. This CDR3 reads CASSSGRSYEQYF. The CDR3 region has the DNA TGCGCCAGCAGTTCCGGACGATCCTACGAGCAGTACTTC.

This clonotype was counted at least ten times. This chain uses TRBV20-1 with TRBJ2-5, with TRBD1 as a possible D gene (6 bases). This CDR3 comprises 12 residues. Trimming removed 6 bases from V and 7 bases from J, with 15 bases in between. Per the germline V gene, CDR1 is DFQATT and CDR2 is SNEGSKA (reference sequence). Written as DNA, the CDR3 is TGCAGTGCCTTACAGGGTTCTGCGACCCAGTACTTC. Translating gives CSALQGSATQYF.

This clonotype showed up just once. A much larger clone lies one base from this, so it may be a read error. The chain recombines TRBV4-3 with TRBJ2-3; the match to TRBD1 covers 9 bases. This CDR3 is built from 16 residues. Germline values: CDR1 LGHNA, CDR2 YSLEER. V gave up 4 bases and J gave up 2 bases; unmatched junction bases: 7. In DNA form, the CDR3 reads TGCGCCAGCAGCCGAGAAGGGACAGGGATCACAGATACGCAGTATTTT. Translated, it gives CASSREGTGITDTQYF.

This clonotype was detected ten times or more. The chain recombines TRBV6-2 or TRBV6-3 with TRBJ1-6; D is undetermined. CDR1 and CDR2 (germline): MNHEY, SVGEGT. This CDR3 is 12 amino acids long. V was clipped by 7 bases and J by 10 bases, with 11 bases between them. The CDR3 region has the DNA TGTGCCAGCACAACCAGCCGATCACCCCTCCACTTT. This gives the protein CASTTSRSPLHF.

V usage is TRBV7-9 and J usage is TRBJ2-5, with 10 bases matching TRBD1. Germline CDR1 is SEHNR and CDR2 is FQNEAQ (reference sequence). The CDR3 spans 15 residues. The V and J ends lost 5 bases and 2 bases, in that order; junction bases with no gene match: 5. For the CDR3, the DNA is TGTGCCAGCAGCGCCCCGGGACAGGGGCAAGAGACCCAGTACTTC. This gives the protein CASSAPGQGQETQYF.

This clonotype appeared many times. In nucleotides, the CDR3 is TGTGCCAGCAGCTCGCGGGAGGTTGACTATGGCTACACCTTC. Its protein is CASSSREVDYGYTF. The chain carries TRBV7-2 and TRBJ1-2, with D hard to call. Germline V lookup: CDR1 SGHTA, CDR2 FQGNSA. The CDR3 covers 14 residues. V was shortened by 4 bases and J by 3 bases, with 12 bases between the two germline ends.

This clonotype has at least ten counts. The chain links TRBV5-1 to TRBJ1-6; 9 bases agree with TRBD1. V shed 4 bases and J 7 bases; nucleotides not matched to a gene: 6. The CDR3 extends over 15 amino acids. Per germline, CDR1 SGHRS and CDR2 YFSETQ. The CDR3 DNA is TGCGCCAGCAGCGGCGAACAGGGGGCGAATTCACCCCTCCACTTT. It translates to CASSGEQGANSPLHF.

This clonotype showed up many times. The chain is built from TRBV7-2 and TRBJ2-1; TRBD2 matches at 12 bases. After removal of 3 bases from V and 9 bases from J, the junction contained 12 bases not matched to a gene. The length of the CDR3 is 17 residues. Germline V CDR1 and CDR2: SGHTA, FQGNSA. The CDR3: CASSLRRTSGAEVEQFF. The CDR3 bases are TGTGCCAGCAGCTTGCGACGGACTAGCGGGGCCGAAGTTGAGCAGTTCTTC.

This clonotype was observed a few times. This rearrangement joins TRBV20-1 to TRBJ2-4; 14 bases agree with TRBD2. The CDR3 consists of 16 residues. CDR1 is DFQATT and CDR2 is SNEGSKA in the germline V gene (reference sequence). V was clipped by 3 bases and J by 6 bases; unmatched bases: 7. The CDR3 DNA is TGCAGTGCTAGGCCGGGACTAGCGGGGGTGTCAAACATTCAGTACTTC. Translation: CSARPGLAGVSNIQYF.

The chain joins TRBV6-2 or TRBV6-3 to TRBJ1-5; TRBD1 aligns across 8 bases. CDR1 is MNHEY, CDR2 SVGEGT, per germline. The V gene end was trimmed by 2 bases and the J gene end by 3 bases; junction bases not matched to a gene: 9. CDR3 length: 17 residues. The CDR3 nucleotides are TGTGCCAGCAGTTACAAAGCAGGGGGCGTCCCCAATCAGCCCCAGCATTTT. Its protein is CASSYKAGGVPNQPQHF.

The rearrangement links TRBV7-6 to TRBJ2-7; D is perhaps TRBD2 (5 bases). The germline gives CDR1 SGHVS, CDR2 FNYEAQ. This CDR3 has 13 amino acids. V gave up 5 bases and J gave up 4 bases, with 12 bases separating them. The CDR3 region is CASSPGVPYEQYV. As DNA, the CDR3 is TGTGCCAGCAGCCCCGGGGTTCCTTACGAGCAGTACGTC.

This sequence joins TRBV3-1 and TRBJ2-5, with 10 bases fitting TRBD1. Germline values: CDR1 LGHDT, CDR2 YNNKEL (reference sequence). The length of the CDR3 is 15 residues. Trimming cost V 0 bases and J 5 bases; bases outside gene matches: 3. CDR3 bases: TGTGCCAGCAGCCAAGAGGGACAGGGGTACGAGACCCAGTACTTC. Protein: CASSQEGQGYETQYF.

This clonotype was counted ten times or more. The chain uses TRBV14 and TRBJ1-4; D call uncertain. CDR1 and CDR2 from the germline V gene are SGHDN and FVKESK. V lost 4 bases to trimming and J lost 8 bases, with 14 bases between them. This CDR3 is 14 amino acids long. The CDR3, as DNA: TGTGCCAGCAGCCCCCGGATAGGCGAGGAAAAACTGTTTTTT. Protein product: CASSPRIGEEKLFF.

Many counts were recorded for this clonotype. The chain has TRBV12-5 and TRBJ1-1, with 8 bases matching TRBD1. CDR1 and CDR2 (germline): LGHNT, FRNRAP. V shed 6 bases and J 4 bases; nucleotides not matched to a gene: 7. CDR3 length: 14 amino acids. CDR3 nucleotide sequence: TGTGCTAGTGGCCTCCTGACAGGGGCCACTGAAGCTTTCTTT. This codes for CASGLLTGATEAFF.

CDR3 residues: CSARVGPYADEQYV. DNA of the CDR3: TGCAGTGCTAGAGTTGGCCCCTACGCGGACGAGCAGTACGTC. This chain uses TRBV20-1 with TRBJ2-7; D unclear. The CDR3 is made up of 14 amino acids. Germline V gene sequence: CDR1 DFQATT, CDR2 SNEGSKA (reference sequence). Trimming left V 1 base short and J 5 bases short, with 15 bases between.

The chain combines TRBV12-3 or TRBV12-4 with TRBJ1-1; D remains unclear. V lost 5 bases and J lost 11, with 15 bases in between. The CDR3 contains 12 residues. The CDR3: CASSLSLADAFF. Written as DNA, the CDR3 is TGTGCCAGCAGTCTGAGCCTGGCGGACGCTTTCTTT.

This clonotype was counted between two and nine times. The chain recombines TRBV7-3 with TRBJ2-2, with D possibly matching TRBD2 (5 bases). Trimming removed 5 bases from V and 2 bases from J, with 9 bases in between. The CDR3 runs to 14 residues. Germline assignment: CDR1 SGHTA and CDR2 FQGTGA. The CDR3 sequence is CASSLDLNTGELFF. Here the CDR3 DNA reads TGTGCCAGCAGCCTGGACTTAAACACCGGGGAGCTGTTTTTT. The variable domain in full, with the rest retrieved from reference TRBV7-3 and TRBJ2-2, is GAGVSQTPSNKVTEKGKYVELRCDPISGHTALYWYRQSLGQGPEFLIYFQGTGAADDSGLPNDRFFAVRPEGSVSTLKIQRTERGDSAVYLCASSLDLNTGELFFGEGSRLTVL.

This clonotype was detected only a few times. The V gene is TRBV29-1, the J gene TRBJ2-5, with D unresolved. Trimming shortened V by 4 bases and J by 5 bases, and 11 bases separated the two germline ends. In germline, CDR1 is SQVTM, CDR2 ANQGSEA. The CDR3 loop spans 12 amino acids. The CDR3 loop is CSVVELGETQYF. The CDR3 nucleotides are TGCAGCGTTGTGGAGCTTGGGGAGACCCAGTACTTC.